Shown below are 11 T cell receptor beta chains from a single sample sequenced in a study of blood T cell repertoires in COVID-19 (dated by TCRdb to the early 2020s). Library method: the immunoSEQ multiplex PCR assay. In TCRdb, the immuneACCESS table is reduced to in-frame sequences with V and J assigned. These tables do not hold every clone; where another copy was compared, an unresolved V gene accounts for under half, and the others remain unexplained. The sample data list about 180,000 clones, and 70% to 90% of these were observed just once. The ten largest clones represent approximately 11% of the sample. Sequenced: peripheral blood. Source of these receptors: a human donor with active or convalescent COVID-19. The donor label of this sample is uncertain.

The chain employs TRBV12-3 or TRBV12-4 and TRBJ1-2; no reliable D call. V was pared by 3 bases and J by 12 bases, with 17 bases between. This CDR3 spans 13 amino acids. In DNA, the CDR3 is TGTGCCAGCAGTTTTACCCAGGTCCCGGTCCACACCTTC. It translates to CASSFTQVPVHTF.

This clone was seen once. V and J are TRBV15 and TRBJ2-1, with 7 bases identical to TRBD1. The CDR3 runs 16 residues. Unmatched junction bases numbered 3, after V lost 1 base and J lost 0 bases. The germline V gene encodes CDR1 LNHNV and CDR2 YYDKDF (reference sequence). CDR3 coding DNA: TGTGCCACCAGCAGAGTCAGGGGGAGCTCCTACAATGAGCAGTTCTTC. It translates to CATSRVRGSSYNEQFF.

This chain joins TRBV28 and TRBJ2-5, with TRBD1 matching 7 bases. The CDR3 loop spans 15 amino acids. CDR1 and CDR2 (germline): MDHEN, SYDVKM. The trim removed 6 bases at V and 4 bases at J, leaving 11 bases unmatched. As DNA, the CDR3 is TGTGCCAGCAGGGGGAGTGACAGGGTAGGAGAGACCCAGTACTTC. The encoded protein is CASRGSDRVGETQYF.

This chain connects TRBV11-2 to TRBJ2-1; a possible D gene is TRBD2 (6 bases). The germline CDR1 and CDR2 sequences are SGHAT and FQNNGV. Trimming cost V 5 bases and J 9 bases, with 17 bases left between them. The CDR3 consists of 14 residues. CDR3 sequence (DNA): TGTGCCAGCAGCCTGCTGACTAGGCAGGGTGAGCAGTTCTTC. Translation gives CASSLLTRQGEQFF.

The chain recombines TRBV7-3 with TRBJ2-7, with D perhaps matching TRBD1 (5 bases). The CDR3 contains 15 residues. Germline CDR1 reads SGHTA; CDR2 reads FQGTGA. Trimming pared 2 bases from V and 3 bases from J, leaving 14 bases between. The CDR3 sequence: CASSLEAGSVYEQYF. CDR3 bases: TGTGCCAGCAGCTTAGAGGCAGGGTCTGTCTACGAGCAGTACTTC.

This rearrangement joins TRBV24-1 to TRBJ1-5; D is ambiguous. Germline V gene data show CDR1 as KGHDR and CDR2 as SFDVKD. CDR3 length equals 13 residues. Trimming removed 9 bases from V and 4 bases from J, with 12 bases in between. The CDR3 sequence is CATAGSGNQPQHF. The CDR3 DNA reads TGTGCCACCGCGGGCTCTGGAAATCAGCCCCAGCATTTT.

The J gene is TRBJ2-3, the V gene TRBV19; D is unresolved. CDR3 length: 14 amino acids. Looked up from germline, CDR1 is LNHDA and CDR2 is SQIVND (reference sequence). V was cut by 5 bases and J by 0 bases, with 9 bases left in between. This CDR3 reads CASSHLTSTDTQYF. The CDR3, as DNA: TGTGCCAGTAGTCACTTAACTAGCACAGATACGCAGTATTTT.

The chain links TRBV7-2 to TRBJ1-1, with 8 nucleotides matching TRBD1. With 5 bases clipped from V and 1 base from J, the junction kept 3 bases outside the gene matches. Germline values: CDR1 SGHTA, CDR2 FQGNSA. CDR3 length equals 14 residues. This CDR3 is CASSRGQANTEAFF. In nucleotides, the CDR3 is TGTGCCAGCAGCAGGGGACAGGCGAACACTGAAGCTTTCTTT.

The chain joins TRBV6-5 to TRBJ2-3; 9 positions agree with TRBD2. CDR3 length equals 15 residues. The germline gives CDR1 MNHEY, CDR2 SVGAGI. Trimming cost V 8 bases and J 3 bases; bases outside gene matches: 9. This CDR3 reads CASRARLAGTDTQYF. The CDR3 DNA follows: TGTGCCAGCCGGGCGCGGCTAGCGGGGACAGATACGCAGTATTTT.

The J gene is TRBJ1-1, the V gene TRBV15; perhaps TRBD1 as D (5 bases). Germline V gene data show CDR1 as LNHNV and CDR2 as YYDKDF (reference sequence). The V gene lost 4 bases and the J gene lost 3 bases, with 12 bases spanning the gap. CDR3 length: 14 residues. DNA of the CDR3: TGTGCCACCAGCAACGGGGGTAGGGACACTGAAGCTTTCTTT. It encodes CATSNGGRDTEAFF.

The genes are TRBV6-2 or TRBV6-3 and TRBJ2-7; 12 bases agree with TRBD2. The CDR3 consists of 20 residues. The junction had 12 bases not matched to a gene; V was cut back by 0 bases and J by 0 bases. The germline V gene encodes CDR1 MNHEY and CDR2 SVGEGT. CDR3 in amino acids: CASSYSRSGLAGDRSYEQYF. The CDR3 DNA reads TGTGCCAGCAGTTACTCGAGGTCGGGACTAGCGGGCGACCGCTCCTACGAGCAGTACTTC.